This T cell receptor beta chain was captured by sequencing in a study of T cell responses to AZD1222 COVID-19 vaccine. The data were produced by immunoSEQ multiplex PCR, yet TCRdb's version contains in-frame clones alone and is incomplete. The sample yields about 83,000 clones, more than 75% seen once. The CDR3 runs to 14 residues. Per the germline V gene, CDR1 is MNHEY and CDR2 is SMNVEV (reference sequence). Trimming removed 4 bases from V and 1 base from J, with 11 bases in between. Material: peripheral blood, obtained on day 0 of AZD1222 vaccination. J is TRBJ2-7 and V is TRBV27, with a weak D call TRBD1 (6 bases). This TCR derives from an adult in good health. The CDR3 region is CASSYWQGSYEQYF. Here the CDR3 DNA reads TGTGCCAGCAGTTATTGGCAGGGGTCCTACGAGCAGTACTTC.